The 18 T cell receptor beta chains in this list originate from one sample, sequenced in a study of blood T cell repertoires in COVID-19. Clones were read by immunoSEQ multiplex PCR, and TCRdb kept only the in-frame ones, dropping some. The sample shows about 400,000 clones, about 90% of them seen only once. Source material: PBMCs or T cells enriched from blood (not recorded which). These receptors were collected from a man in his forties or fifties in a cohort exposed to, infected with or recovered from COVID-19 (not recorded which).

V gene TRBV4-1 combines with J gene TRBJ1-2, with a weak D call TRBD1 (5 bases). Germline loops: CDR1 MGHRA, CDR2 YSYEKL. V shed 1 base and J shed 8 bases, with 20 bases lying between them. The CDR3 covers 16 residues. The CDR3 DNA sequence: TGCGCCAGCAGCCAAGGTTATAGGGGAAGTTCGGAGGGCTACACCTTC. It yields the protein CASSQGYRGSSEGYTF.

In its sample, this clone was seen once. The chain has TRBV9 and TRBJ2-1; 15 bases are shared with TRBD2. This CDR3 comprises 17 residues. Germline V gives CDR1 SGDLS, CDR2 YYNGEE. V lost 3 bases and J lost 4; bases outside the gene matches: 5. The CDR3 region is CASSAGLAGGKYNEQFF. The CDR3, as DNA: TGTGCCAGCAGCGCGGGACTAGCGGGAGGCAAATACAATGAGCAGTTCTTC.

The rearrangement links TRBV11-3 to TRBJ2-7, with D tentatively TRBD1 (5 bases). V gave up 2 bases and J gave up 4 bases, with 9 bases separating them. Germline loops: CDR1 SGHNT, CDR2 YENEEA. There are 13 residues in the CDR3. The CDR3 loop is CASSLFSGYEQYF. Here the CDR3 DNA reads TGTGCCAGCAGCTTATTCTCAGGGTACGAGCAGTACTTC.

J is TRBJ2-1 and V is TRBV29-1; the D gene is possibly TRBD1 (6 bases). The CDR3 runs to 14 residues. The germline V gene has CDR1 SQVTM and CDR2 ANQGSEA. V lost 1 base and J 6 bases, leaving 13 bases between the germline ends. This CDR3 is CSVEAGHRGNEQFF. The CDR3 DNA sequence: TGCAGCGTTGAAGCGGGACATCGGGGCAATGAGCAGTTCTTC.

This clone was observed a handful of times. For the CDR3, the DNA is TGTGCCAGCAGCTTAGTTGGCAGGATGATCACTGAAGCTTTCTTT. Translated: CASSLVGRMITEAFF. This chain links TRBV7-8 with TRBJ1-1, with D hard to call. The CDR3 consists of 15 residues. The V gene's germline CDR1 is SGHVS and CDR2 FQNEAQ. Between the trimmed V and J ends, which lost 1 base and 4 bases, there was a span of 13 bases.

The rearrangement links TRBV6-1 to TRBJ2-1, with D possibly TRBD1 on 6 matching bases. The CDR3 loop spans 13 amino acids. Trimming stripped 2 bases from V and 10 bases from J, with 12 bases between. Germline V gene lookup returns CDR1 MNHNS and CDR2 SASEGT. The CDR3: CASSESSTGEQFF. The CDR3 DNA sequence: TGTGCCAGCAGTGAAAGCTCGACAGGAGAGCAGTTCTTC.

This clone has a single count. The chain links TRBV2 to TRBJ2-1; TRBD2 agrees at 11 bases. This CDR3 region has 15 residues. Germline CDR1 and CDR2: SNHLY and FYNNEI. V lost 1 base to trimming and J lost 9 bases; unmatched junction nucleotides: 5. CDR3 bases: TGTGCCAGCAGTGAAGGGCTAGCGGGAGGAATTGAGCAGTTCTTC. Translation gives CASSEGLAGGIEQFF.

About this clone: Other nucleotide sequences in the sample specify the same CDR3. The rearrangement joins TRBV7-2 to TRBJ2-2, with 14 bases that match TRBD2. Germline-derived CDR1 and CDR2 are SGHTA and FQGNSA. Trimming removed 5 bases from V and 5 bases from J; junction bases left unmatched: 7. The CDR3 is 17 amino acids. The CDR3 sequence: CASSPPGLAGGTGELFF. The CDR3 DNA follows: TGTGCCAGCAGCCCGCCAGGACTAGCGGGAGGTACCGGGGAGCTGTTTTTT. The whole variable domain, remainder taken from reference TRBV7-2 and TRBJ2-2, is GAGVSQSPSNKVTEKGKDVELRCDPISGHTALYWYRQSLGQGLEFLIYFQGNSAPDKSGLPSDRFSAERTGGSVSTLTIQRTQQEDSAVYLCASSPPGLAGGTGELFFGEGSRLTVL.

This chain connects TRBV4-1 to TRBJ2-2; D is possibly TRBD2 (5 bases). This CDR3 contains 17 residues. Per the germline V gene, CDR1 is MGHRA and CDR2 is YSYEKL. V shed 0 bases and J shed 8 bases, with 19 bases lying between them. The CDR3 sequence: CASSQDLGLLPGGELFF. In nucleotides, the CDR3 is TGCGCCAGCAGCCAAGATCTTGGACTCCTACCCGGTGGGGAGCTGTTTTTT.

This chain joins TRBV28 and TRBJ2-6; 8 nucleotides line up with TRBD1. The CDR3 has 16 amino acids. CDR1 is MDHEN and CDR2 is SYDVKM in the germline V gene. The ends lost 10 bases at V and 0 bases at J; junction bases unmatched: 8. DNA for the CDR3: TGTGCCACAGCGACAGGGGTGATCTCTGGGGCCAACGTCCTGACTTTC. Residues: CATATGVISGANVLTF.

The V and J genes are TRBV5-6 and TRBJ1-2; no definite D call. CDR1 and CDR2 (germline): SGHDT, YYEEEE. This CDR3 is 14 amino acids long. Trimming took 0 bases from V and 4 from J, leaving 10 bases between them. The CDR3: CASSLAGRAYGYTF. As DNA, the CDR3 is TGTGCCAGCAGCTTGGCGGGGAGGGCCTATGGCTACACCTTC. Drawing the rest from reference TRBV5-6 and TRBJ1-2, the complete variable domain is DAGVTQSPTHLIKTRGQQVTLRCSPKSGHDTVSWYQQALGQGPQFIFQYYEEEERQRGNFPDRFSGHQFPNYSSELNVNALLLGDSALYLCASSLAGRAYGYTFGSGTRLTVV.

The chain employs TRBV19 and TRBJ1-5, with 12 bases that match TRBD1. This CDR3 contains 16 residues. CDR1 and CDR2 (germline): LNHDA, SQIVND (reference sequence). The trim removed 1 base at V and 6 bases at J, leaving 4 bases unmatched. CDR3: CASSIAGTGGRQPQHF. CDR3 nucleotides: TGTGCCAGTAGTATAGCAGGGACAGGGGGCCGTCAGCCCCAGCATTTT.

With regard to this clone: In the same sample, other DNA sequences code for this CDR3. This chain links TRBV6-5 with TRBJ1-1, with 7 bases that match TRBD1. Germline assignment: CDR1 MNHEY and CDR2 SVGAGI. This CDR3 region has 13 residues. After removal of 7 bases from V and 2 bases from J, the junction contained 4 bases not matched to a gene. CDR3 amino acids: CASTQGVNTEAFF. The CDR3 nucleotides read TGTGCCAGCACCCAGGGGGTAAACACTGAAGCTTTCTTT.

This rearrangement joins TRBV30 to TRBJ2-3, with D unresolved. There are 14 residues in the CDR3. The germline gives CDR1 GTSNPN, CDR2 SVGIG (reference sequence). Trimming took 2 bases from V and 4 from J, leaving 13 bases between them. The DNA of the CDR3 is TGTGCCTGGAGTTTTGTAGAGCCCGCAGATACGCAGTATTTT. Translating gives CAWSFVEPADTQYF.

In regard to this clone: The sample carries other DNA sequences with the same CDR3. The chain recombines TRBV5-1 with TRBJ2-2; TRBD2 is a possible D gene (6 bases). CDR1 is SGHRS, CDR2 YFSETQ, per germline. V lost 0 bases and J 3 bases, leaving 9 bases between the germline ends. The CDR3 has 15 amino acids. The CDR3 reads CASSLGGGDTGELFF. The CDR3 DNA sequence: TGCGCCAGCAGCTTGGGCGGAGGGGACACCGGGGAGCTGTTTTTT. Based on the CDR3 plus reference TRBV5-1 and TRBJ2-2, the full variable domain is KAGVTQTPRYLIKTRGQQVTLSCSPISGHRSVSWYQQTPGQGLQFLFEYFSETQRNKGNFPGRFSGRQFSNSRSEMNVSTLELGDSALYLCASSLGGGDTGELFFGEGSRLTVL.

The rearrangement links TRBV11-2 to TRBJ2-7, with D perhaps matching TRBD2 (5 bases). CDR3 size: 15 residues. The germline V and J ends were trimmed by 5 bases and 3 bases, with 17 bases remaining between them. CDR1 is SGHAT, CDR2 FQNNGV, per germline. CDR3 nucleotides: TGTGCCAGCAGCAGGAGCGGTTTCGATCGCTACGAGCAGTACTTC. Translation: CASSRSGFDRYEQYF.

This chain joins TRBV16 and TRBJ1-2; TRBD1 is a possible D gene (5 bases). Trimming left V 2 bases short and J 4 bases short, with 8 bases between. The CDR3 has 13 amino acids. Germline CDR1 is KGHSY and CDR2 is FQNENV. CDR3 sequence: CASSQDSPYGYTF. In nucleotides, the CDR3 is TGTGCCAGCAGCCAAGACAGTCCCTATGGCTACACCTTC.

V and J are TRBV11-1 and TRBJ1-1, with D tentatively TRBD1 (6 bases). This CDR3 has 14 residues. The germline V gene has CDR1 SGHAT and CDR2 FQDESV (reference sequence). V gave up 1 base and J gave up 5 bases, with 11 bases separating them. In nucleotides, the CDR3 is TGTGCCAGCAGCTTAGATAGGGGGAATACTGAAGCTTTCTTT. Its protein product is CASSLDRGNTEAFF.